The clone carrying this T cell receptor (beta chain) has just a few counts. The antigen is unknown. This record comes from a study of cytomegalovirus exposure and HLA in healthy donors. Broader study findings: Associated with cytomegalovirus, according to the listing, were fewer than 200 TCR beta chains.

V lost 4 bases to trimming and J lost 8 bases; unmatched junction nucleotides: 5. The CDR3 is 13 residues long. Germline loops: CDR1 SGHRS, CDR2 YFSETQ. PCR employed 60 Vbeta and 13 Jbeta primers. Repertoires were generated with immunoSEQ multiplex PCR, while TCRdb's copy carries only in-frame clones and drops some. The sample has about 220,000 clones, roughly 70% seen once. The sequenced material came from PBMCs. The chain joins TRBV5-1 to TRBJ1-2; 10 nucleotides agree with TRBD1. This TCR was sampled from a woman aged 25 to 39 in good health and CMV-seronegative. CDR3 loop: CASSGETGGGYTF. The CDR3, as DNA: TGCGCCAGCAGCGGGGAGACAGGGGGCGGCTACACCTTC. Variable domain in full (rest from reference TRBV5-1 and TRBJ1-2): KAGVTQTPRYLIKTRGQQVTLSCSPISGHRSVSWYQQTPGQGLQFLFEYFSETQRNKGNFPGRFSGRQFSNSRSEMNVSTLELGDSALYLCASSGETGGGYTFGSGTRLTVV.